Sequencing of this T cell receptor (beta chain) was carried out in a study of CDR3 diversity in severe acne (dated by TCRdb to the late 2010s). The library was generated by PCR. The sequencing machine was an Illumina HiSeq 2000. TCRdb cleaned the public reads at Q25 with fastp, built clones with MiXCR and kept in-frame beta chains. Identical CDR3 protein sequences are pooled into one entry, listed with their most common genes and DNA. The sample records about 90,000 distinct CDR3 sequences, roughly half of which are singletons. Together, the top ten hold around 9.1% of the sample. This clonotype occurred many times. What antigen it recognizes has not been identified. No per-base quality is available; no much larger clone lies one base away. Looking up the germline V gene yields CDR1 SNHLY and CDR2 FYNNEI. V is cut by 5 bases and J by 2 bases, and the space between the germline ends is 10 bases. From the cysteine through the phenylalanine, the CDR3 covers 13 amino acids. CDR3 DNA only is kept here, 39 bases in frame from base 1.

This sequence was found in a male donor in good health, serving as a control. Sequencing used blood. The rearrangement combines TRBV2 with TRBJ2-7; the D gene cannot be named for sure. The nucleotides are TGTGCCAGCAGTCGATGGTTGACCTACGAGCAGTACTTC. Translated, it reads CASSRWLTYEQYF.